The T cell receptor (beta chain) described here comes from a study of blood T cell repertoires in COVID-19. Participants were aged 18 to 89 years, lived in 24 US areas, and enrolled virtually. Participants had their cohort set by participant-reported clinical history. The recovered donors of Cohort 3 showed two negative PCRs, clearance, or symptom resolution. Per germline, CDR1 GTSNPN and CDR2 SVGIG (reference sequence). Trimming took off 1 base at V and 8 bases at J, with 11 bases between the two ends. This CDR3 has 12 residues. This table comes from immunoSEQ multiplex PCR, and its TCRdb copy is limited to in-frame clones, with some not included. The sample includes approximately 160,000 clones, over 80% of them seen just once.

The V gene is TRBV30, the J gene TRBJ1-1; a possible D gene is TRBD1 (6 bases). This receptor was taken from a woman aged 45-65 years who had recovered from COVID-19. The sample taken for sequencing was PBMCs or T cells enriched from blood (not recorded which). CDR3 DNA sequence: TGTGCCTGGAGTGGGCCAACAGGGGAAGCTTTCTTT. Encoded protein: CAWSGPTGEAFF.